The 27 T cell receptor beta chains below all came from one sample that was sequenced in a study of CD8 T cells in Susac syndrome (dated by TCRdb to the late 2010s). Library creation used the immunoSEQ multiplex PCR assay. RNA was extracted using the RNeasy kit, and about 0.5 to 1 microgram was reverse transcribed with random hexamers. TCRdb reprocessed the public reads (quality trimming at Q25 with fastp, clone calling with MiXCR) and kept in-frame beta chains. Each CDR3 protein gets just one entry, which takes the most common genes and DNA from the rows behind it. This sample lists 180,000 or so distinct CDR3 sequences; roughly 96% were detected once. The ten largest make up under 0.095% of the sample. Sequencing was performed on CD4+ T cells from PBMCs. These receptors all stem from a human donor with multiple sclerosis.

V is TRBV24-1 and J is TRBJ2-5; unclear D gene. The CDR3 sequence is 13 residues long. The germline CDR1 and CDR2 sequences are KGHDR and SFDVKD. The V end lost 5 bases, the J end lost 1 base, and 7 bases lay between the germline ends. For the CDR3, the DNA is TGTGCCACCAGTGCTTCGGGCCAAGAGACCCAGTACTTC. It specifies CATSASGQETQYF.

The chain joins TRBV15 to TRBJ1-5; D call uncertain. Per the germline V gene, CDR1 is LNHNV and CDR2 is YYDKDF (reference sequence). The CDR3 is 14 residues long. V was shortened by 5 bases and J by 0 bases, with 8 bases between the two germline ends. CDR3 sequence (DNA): TGTGCCACCAGCCAGTGGGATAGCAATCAGCCCCAGCATTTT. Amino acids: CATSQWDSNQPQHF.

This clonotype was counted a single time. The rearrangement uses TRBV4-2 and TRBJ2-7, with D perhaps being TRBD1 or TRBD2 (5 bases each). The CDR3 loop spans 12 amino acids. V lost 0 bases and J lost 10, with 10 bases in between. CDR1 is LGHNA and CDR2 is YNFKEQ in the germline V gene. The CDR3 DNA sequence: TGTGCCAGCAGCCAAGATCGGGGCCGACAGTACTTC. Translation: CASSQDRGRQYF.

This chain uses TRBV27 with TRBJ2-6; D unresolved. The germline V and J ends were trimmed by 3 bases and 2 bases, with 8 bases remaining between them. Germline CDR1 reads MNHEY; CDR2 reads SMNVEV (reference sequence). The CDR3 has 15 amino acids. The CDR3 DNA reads TGTGCCAGCAGTTTCACCGCGACTGGGGCCAACGTCCTGACTTTC. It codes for CASSFTATGANVLTF.

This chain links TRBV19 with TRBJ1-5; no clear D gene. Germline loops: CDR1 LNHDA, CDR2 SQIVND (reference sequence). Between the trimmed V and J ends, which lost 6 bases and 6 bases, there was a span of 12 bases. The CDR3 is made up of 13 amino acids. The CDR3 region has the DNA TGTGCCAGTAGCCCTCGTTTTATTCAGCCCCAGCATTTT. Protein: CASSPRFIQPQHF.

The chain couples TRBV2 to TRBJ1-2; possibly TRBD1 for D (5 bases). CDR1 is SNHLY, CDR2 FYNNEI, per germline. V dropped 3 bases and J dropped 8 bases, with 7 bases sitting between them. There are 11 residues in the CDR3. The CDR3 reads CASSDRGGYTF. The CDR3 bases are TGTGCCAGCAGTGACCGGGGGGGCTACACCTTC.

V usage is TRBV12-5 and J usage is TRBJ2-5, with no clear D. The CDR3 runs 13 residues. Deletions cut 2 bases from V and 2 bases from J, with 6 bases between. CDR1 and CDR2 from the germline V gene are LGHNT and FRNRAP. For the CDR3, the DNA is TGTGCTAGTGGTTTGTGGCTGCAAGAGACCCAGTACTTC. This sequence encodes CASGLWLQETQYF.

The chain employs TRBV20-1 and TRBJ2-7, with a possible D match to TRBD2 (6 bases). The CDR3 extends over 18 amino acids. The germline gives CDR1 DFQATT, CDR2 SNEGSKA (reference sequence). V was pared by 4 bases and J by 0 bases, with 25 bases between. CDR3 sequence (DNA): TGCAGTGCTATACCAGGGCGGGGCAAAAAAGCGAGCTCCTACGAGCAGTACTTC. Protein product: CSAIPGRGKKASSYEQYF.

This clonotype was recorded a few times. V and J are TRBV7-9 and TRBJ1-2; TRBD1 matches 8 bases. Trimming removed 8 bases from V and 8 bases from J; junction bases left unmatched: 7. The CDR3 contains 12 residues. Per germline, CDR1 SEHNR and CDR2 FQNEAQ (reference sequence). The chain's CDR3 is CASYGQGWGYTF. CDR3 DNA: TGTGCCAGCTACGGACAGGGTTGGGGCTACACCTTC.

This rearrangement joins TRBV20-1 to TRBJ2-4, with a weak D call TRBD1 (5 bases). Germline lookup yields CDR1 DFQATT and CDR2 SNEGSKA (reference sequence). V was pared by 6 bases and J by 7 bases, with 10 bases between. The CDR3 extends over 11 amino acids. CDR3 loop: CSASPGNIQYF. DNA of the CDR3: TGCAGTGCCAGCCCAGGGAACATTCAGTACTTC.

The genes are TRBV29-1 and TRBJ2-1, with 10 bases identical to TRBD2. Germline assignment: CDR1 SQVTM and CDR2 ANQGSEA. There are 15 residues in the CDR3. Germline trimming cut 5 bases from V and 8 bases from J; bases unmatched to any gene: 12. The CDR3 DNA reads TGCAGCGTTCTCTTCCCGGCTAGCGGGAGTGATGAGCAGTTCTTC. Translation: CSVLFPASGSDEQFF.

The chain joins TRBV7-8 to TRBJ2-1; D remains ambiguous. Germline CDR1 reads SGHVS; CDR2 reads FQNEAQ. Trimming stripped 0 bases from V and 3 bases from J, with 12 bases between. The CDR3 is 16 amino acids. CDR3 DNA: TGTGCCAGCAGCTTAGCAAATAGGTTTGTCTACAATGAGCAGTTCTTC. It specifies CASSLANRFVYNEQFF.

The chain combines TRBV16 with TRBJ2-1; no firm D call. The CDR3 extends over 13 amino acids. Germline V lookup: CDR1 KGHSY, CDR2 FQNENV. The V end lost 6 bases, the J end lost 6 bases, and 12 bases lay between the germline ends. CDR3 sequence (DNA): TGTGCCAGCAGTCCCCTGCCGGGCAATGAGCAGTTCTTC. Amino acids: CASSPLPGNEQFF.

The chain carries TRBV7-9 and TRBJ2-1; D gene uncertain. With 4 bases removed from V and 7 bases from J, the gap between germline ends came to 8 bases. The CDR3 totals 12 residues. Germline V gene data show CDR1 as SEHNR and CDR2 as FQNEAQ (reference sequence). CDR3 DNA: TGTGCCAGCAGCTCCCAGCCGAATGAGCAGTTCTTC. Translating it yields CASSSQPNEQFF.

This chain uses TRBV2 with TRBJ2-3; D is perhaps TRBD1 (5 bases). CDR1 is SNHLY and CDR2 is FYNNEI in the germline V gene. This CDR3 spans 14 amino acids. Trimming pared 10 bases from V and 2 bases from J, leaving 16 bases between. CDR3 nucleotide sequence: TGTGCCACCACTAAGACAGCGACCACAGATACGCAGTATTTT. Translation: CATTKTATTDTQYF.

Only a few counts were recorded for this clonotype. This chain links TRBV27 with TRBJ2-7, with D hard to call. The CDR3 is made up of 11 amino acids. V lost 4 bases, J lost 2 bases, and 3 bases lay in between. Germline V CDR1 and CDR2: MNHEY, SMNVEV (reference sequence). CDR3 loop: CASSSAYEQYF. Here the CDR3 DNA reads TGTGCCAGCAGTTCGGCCTACGAGCAGTACTTC.

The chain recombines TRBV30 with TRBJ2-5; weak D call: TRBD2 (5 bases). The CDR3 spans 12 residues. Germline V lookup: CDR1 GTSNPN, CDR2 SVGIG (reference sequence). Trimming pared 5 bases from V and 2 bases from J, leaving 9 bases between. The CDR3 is CAWGLGQETQYF. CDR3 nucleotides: TGTGCCTGGGGACTGGGACAAGAGACCCAGTACTTC. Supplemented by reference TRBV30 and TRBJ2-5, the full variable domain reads SQTIHQWPATLVQPVGSPLSLECTVEGTSNPNLYWYRQAAGRGLQLLFYSVGIGQISSEVPQNLSASRPQDRQFILSSKKLLLSDSGFYLCAWGLGQETQYFGPGTRLLVL.

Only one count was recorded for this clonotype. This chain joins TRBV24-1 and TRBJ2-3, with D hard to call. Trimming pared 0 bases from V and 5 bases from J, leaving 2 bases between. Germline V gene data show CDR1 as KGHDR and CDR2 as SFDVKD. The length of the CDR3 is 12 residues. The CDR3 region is CATSDLRDTQYF. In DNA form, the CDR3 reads TGTGCCACCAGTGATTTGAGAGATACGCAGTATTTT.

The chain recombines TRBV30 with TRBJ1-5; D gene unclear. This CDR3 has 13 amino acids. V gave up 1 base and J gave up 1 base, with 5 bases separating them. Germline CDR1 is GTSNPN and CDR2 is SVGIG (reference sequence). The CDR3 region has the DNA TGTGCCTGGAGTGAAGGGAGCAATCAGCCCCAGCATTTT. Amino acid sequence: CAWSEGSNQPQHF.

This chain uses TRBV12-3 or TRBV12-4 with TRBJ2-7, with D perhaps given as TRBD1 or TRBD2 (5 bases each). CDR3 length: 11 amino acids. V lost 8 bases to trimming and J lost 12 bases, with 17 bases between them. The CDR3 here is CASHLSGALYF. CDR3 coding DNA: TGTGCCAGCCACCTCTCCGGGGCCTTGTACTTC.

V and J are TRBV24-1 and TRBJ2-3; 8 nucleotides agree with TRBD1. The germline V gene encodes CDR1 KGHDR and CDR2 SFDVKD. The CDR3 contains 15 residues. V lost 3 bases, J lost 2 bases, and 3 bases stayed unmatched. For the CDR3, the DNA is TGTGCCACCAGTGATACAGGGGGATACACAGATACGCAGTATTTT. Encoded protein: CATSDTGGYTDTQYF.

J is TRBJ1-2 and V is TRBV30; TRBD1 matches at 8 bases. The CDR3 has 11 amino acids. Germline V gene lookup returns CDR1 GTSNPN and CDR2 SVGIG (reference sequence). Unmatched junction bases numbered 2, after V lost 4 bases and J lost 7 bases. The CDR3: CAWIQGAGYTF. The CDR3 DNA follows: TGTGCCTGGATTCAGGGGGCTGGCTACACCTTC.

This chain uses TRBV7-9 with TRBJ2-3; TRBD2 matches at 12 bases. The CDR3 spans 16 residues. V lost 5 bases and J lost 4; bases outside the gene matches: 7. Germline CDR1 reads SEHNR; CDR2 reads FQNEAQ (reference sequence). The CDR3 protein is CASSRSGLAGADTQYF. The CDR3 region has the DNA TGTGCCAGCAGCCGTTCGGGACTAGCGGGCGCAGATACGCAGTATTTT.

CDR3 in amino acids: CASSAMGSRHNEQFF. The CDR3 nucleotides are TGTGCCAGCAGCGCCATGGGGAGCCGACACAATGAGCAGTTCTTC. The rearrangement links TRBV9 to TRBJ2-1, with a weak D call TRBD2 (5 bases). CDR1 and CDR2 from the germline V gene are SGDLS and YYNGEE. The CDR3 is made up of 15 amino acids. The ends were cut back, 3 bases at V and 5 bases at J, with 15 bases in the middle. Full variable domain (outside the CDR3, taken from reference TRBV9 and TRBJ2-1): DSGVTQTPKHLITATGQRVTLRCSPRSGDLSVYWYQQSLDQGLQFLIQYYNGEERAKGNILERFSAQQFPDLHSELNLSSLELGDSALYFCASSAMGSRHNEQFFGPGTRLTVL.

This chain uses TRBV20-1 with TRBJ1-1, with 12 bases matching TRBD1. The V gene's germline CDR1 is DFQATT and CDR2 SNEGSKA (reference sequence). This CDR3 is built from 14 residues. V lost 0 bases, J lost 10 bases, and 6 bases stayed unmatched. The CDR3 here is CSARDGTGGRRAFF. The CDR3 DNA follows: TGCAGTGCTAGAGACGGGACAGGGGGCCGGAGAGCTTTCTTT.

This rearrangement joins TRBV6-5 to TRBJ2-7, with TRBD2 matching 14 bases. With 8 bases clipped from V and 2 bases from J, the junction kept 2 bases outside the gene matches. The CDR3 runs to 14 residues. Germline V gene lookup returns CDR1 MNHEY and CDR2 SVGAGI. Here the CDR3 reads CASAGLAGAYEQYF. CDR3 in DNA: TGTGCCAGCGCGGGACTAGCGGGAGCCTACGAGCAGTACTTC.

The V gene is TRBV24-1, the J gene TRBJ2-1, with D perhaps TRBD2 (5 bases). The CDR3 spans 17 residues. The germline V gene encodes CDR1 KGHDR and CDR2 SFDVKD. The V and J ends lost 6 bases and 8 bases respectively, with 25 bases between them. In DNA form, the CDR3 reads TGTGCCACCAGTCCGGGTGGACTGGGCGGTCCCGAGGATGAGCAGTTCTTC. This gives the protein CATSPGGLGGPEDEQFF.